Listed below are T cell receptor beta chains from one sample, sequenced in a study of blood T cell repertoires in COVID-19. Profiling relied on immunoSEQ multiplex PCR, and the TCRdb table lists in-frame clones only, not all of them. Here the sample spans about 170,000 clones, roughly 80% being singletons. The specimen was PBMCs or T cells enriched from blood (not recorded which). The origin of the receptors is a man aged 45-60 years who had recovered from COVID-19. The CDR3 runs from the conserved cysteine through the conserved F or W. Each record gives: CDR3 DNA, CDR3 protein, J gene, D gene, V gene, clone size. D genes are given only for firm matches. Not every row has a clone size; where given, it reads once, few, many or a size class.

TGTGCCAGCAGCCAAGATTGGGGGACATCCACCTACGAGCAGTACTTC,CASSQDWGTSTYEQYF,TRBJ2-7,-,TRBV14,-
TGTGCCAGCAGCCCGGGACTAGCGGCCACAGATACGCAGTATTTT,CASSPGLAATDTQYF,TRBJ2-3,TRBD2,TRBV5-4,-
TGTGCCAGCAGCTATCGACAGACCTCTGGGGCCAACGTCCTGACTTTC,CASSYRQTSGANVLTF,TRBJ2-6,-,TRBV11-2,-
TGCGCCAGCAGCCAGAGCCAAGACAGCCTCGACGAGCAGTACTTC,CASSQSQDSLDEQYF,TRBJ2-7,-,TRBV4-3,-
TGTGCCAGCAGTTACCCGGGACACAACACCGGGGAGCTGTTTTTT,CASSYPGHNTGELFF,TRBJ2-2,-,TRBV6-5,-
TGTGCCAGTAGCATAGGATATACAGGGACGACTTCACCCCTCCACTTT,CASSIGYTGTTSPLHF,TRBJ1-6,-,TRBV19,-
TGTGCCAGCAGCCTCCAGGGGGGCAGGGCGCAGTATTTT,CASSLQGGRAQYF,TRBJ2-3,-,TRBV14,-
TGTGCCAGCAGTTTGATGGCTAGCGGGGCCCGGGAGACCCAGTACTTC,CASSLMASGARETQYF,TRBJ2-5,TRBD2,TRBV6-2/TRBV6-3,-
TGCGCCAGCAGCTCTACGGGACAGATGAACACTGAAGCTTTCTTT,CASSSTGQMNTEAFF,TRBJ1-1,TRBD1,TRBV5-1,-
TGTGCCAGCAGTCCCGGTATGTACTCCTGGAATGAGCAGTTCTTC,CASSPGMYSWNEQFF,TRBJ2-1,-,TRBV9,-
TGCGCCAGCAGCGATAGAGGTCAGTACTTC,CASSDRGQYF,TRBJ2-7,-,TRBV4-1,-
TGTGCCAGCAGCTGGAGGGATACGCAGTATTTT,CASSWRDTQYF,TRBJ2-3,-,TRBV5-4,once
TGCGCCAGCAGGGACAGGGGTAACACTGAAGCTTTCTTT,CASRDRGNTEAFF,TRBJ1-1,TRBD1,TRBV10-1,-
TGTGCCAGCAGCAGGACAAACAACAATCAGCCCCAGCATTTT,CASSRTNNNQPQHF,TRBJ1-5,-,TRBV3-1/TRBV3-2,-
TGTGCCATCAGTGACCCTCCGGGACTAAATGACGAGCAGTACTTC,CAISDPPGLNDEQYF,TRBJ2-7,TRBD2,TRBV10-3,few
TGTGCCAGCGCCGTGAAGGGGGCGGGAGGCTACACCTTC,CASAVKGAGGYTF,TRBJ1-2,TRBD1,TRBV13,-
TGTGCCAGCAGCTTATTCCCCGACAGGGTCGACAATTCACCCCTCCACTTT,CASSLFPDRVDNSPLHF,TRBJ1-6,TRBD1,TRBV7-9,-